A single sample gave rise to the 3 T cell receptor beta chains below, sequenced in a study of blood T cell repertoires in COVID-19. Using immunoSEQ multiplex PCR, the repertoire was profiled, and TCRdb retains in-frame clones only, with some absent. This sample has 130,000 to 150,000 clones; 80% to 90% occur once, and the top ten carry roughly 8.8%. The sequenced sample was peripheral blood. The receptors were gathered from a human donor with acute or convalescent COVID-19. The donor label of this sample is uncertain.

The chain employs TRBV13 and TRBJ1-2; TRBD1 aligns across 8 bases. V was clipped by 6 bases and J by 0 bases; unmatched bases: 3. The germline V gene encodes CDR1 PRHDT and CDR2 FYEKMQ (reference sequence). There are 14 residues in the CDR3. DNA for the CDR3: TGTGCCAGCAGTCACAGGGGGTCTAACTATGGCTACACCTTC. It translates to CASSHRGSNYGYTF. Using reference TRBV13 and TRBJ1-2 for the parts outside the CDR3, the full variable domain is AAGVIQSPRHLIKEKRETATLKCYPIPRHDTVYWYQQGPGQDPQFLISFYEKMQSDKGSIPDRFSAQQFSDYHSELNMSSLELGDSALYFCASSHRGSNYGYTFGSGTRLTVV.

The V gene is TRBV3-1 (or the pseudogene TRBV3-2), the J gene TRBJ2-5; 10 bases line up with TRBD2. Germline CDR1 LGHDT, CDR2 YNNKEL (reference sequence). V was pared by 4 bases and J by 4 bases, with 12 bases of the junction left unmatched. This CDR3 is 17 amino acids long. This chain's CDR3 is CASSPFIAGGFRETQYF. The CDR3 nucleotides are TGTGCCAGCAGCCCCTTCATAGCGGGGGGCTTTAGAGAGACCCAGTACTTC.

This clone was found a few times. This chain uses TRBV6-5 with TRBJ2-7; 9 nucleotides match TRBD1. Germline V gene lookup returns CDR1 MNHEY and CDR2 SVGAGI. This CDR3 contains 15 residues. V lost 7 bases to trimming and J lost 0 bases; unmatched junction nucleotides: 7. This CDR3 reads CASNTGTGSSYEQYV. The CDR3 DNA sequence: TGTGCCAGCAATACCGGGACAGGGAGCTCCTACGAGCAGTACGTC.